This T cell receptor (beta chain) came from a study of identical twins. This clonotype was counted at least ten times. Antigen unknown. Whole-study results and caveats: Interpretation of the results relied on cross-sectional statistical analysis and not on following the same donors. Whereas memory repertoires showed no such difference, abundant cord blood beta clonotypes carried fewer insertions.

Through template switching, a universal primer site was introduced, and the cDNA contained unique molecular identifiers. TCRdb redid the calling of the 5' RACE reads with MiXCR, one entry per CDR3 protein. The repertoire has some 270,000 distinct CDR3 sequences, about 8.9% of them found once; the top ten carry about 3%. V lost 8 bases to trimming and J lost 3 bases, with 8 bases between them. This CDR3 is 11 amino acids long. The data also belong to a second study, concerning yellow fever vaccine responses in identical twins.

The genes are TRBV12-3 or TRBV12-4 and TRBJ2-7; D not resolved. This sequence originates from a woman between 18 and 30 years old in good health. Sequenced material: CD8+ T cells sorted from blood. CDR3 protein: CASGPLYEQYF. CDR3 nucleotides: TGTGCCAGCGGGCCCCTCTACGAGCAGTACTTC.